Below are 21 T cell receptor beta chains sequenced from a single sample in a study of T-cell memory formation after mild COVID-19. One entry per CDR3 protein results from TCRdb running MiXCR on the 5' RACE reads. The data hold 350,000 to 450,000 distinct CDR3 sequences, with 14% observed a single time. The source material was PBMCs or a T cell subset sorted from them (not recorded which). Source of these receptors: a man between 18 and 29 years old who had mild COVID-19 (a few samples of this study predate the infection). Cell type and time point are not known.

In its sample, this clonotype was seen a few times. The J gene is TRBJ1-5, the V gene TRBV4-3, with D hard to call. The CDR3 length is 15 residues. The germline V gene has CDR1 LGHNA and CDR2 YSLEER. The V end lost 0 bases, the J end lost 4 bases, and 10 bases lay between the germline ends. The CDR3 sequence: CASSQDLRQNQPQHF. CDR3 in DNA: TGCGCCAGCAGCCAAGATCTCCGGCAGAATCAGCCCCAGCATTTT.

The sample holds many counts of this clonotype. CDR3 sequence reads: CASSRQGTYEQYF. The CDR3 coding sequence is TGTGCCAGCAGCCGACAGGGGACCTACGAGCAGTACTTC. This sequence joins TRBV7-2 and TRBJ2-7; 8 positions match TRBD1. Germline-derived CDR1 and CDR2 are SGHTA and FQGNSA. CDR3 length: 13 amino acids. The junction had 2 bases not matched to a gene; V was cut back by 5 bases and J by 2 bases.

This clonotype was seen more than once but under ten times. This sequence joins TRBV20-1 and TRBJ2-7; 7 nucleotides agree with TRBD1. Germline assignment: CDR1 DFQATT and CDR2 SNEGSKA (reference sequence). This CDR3 has 13 residues. V was pared by 0 bases and J by 7 bases, with 6 bases of the junction left unmatched. CDR3 sequence (DNA): TGCAGTGCTAGAGAGGACAGGTACTCTGAGCAGTACTTC. Translation gives CSAREDRYSEQYF.

This clonotype was counted ten times or more. The chain carries TRBV6-5 and TRBJ2-7; D may be TRBD1 or TRBD2 (5 bases each). Deletions cut 2 bases from V and 0 bases from J, with 11 bases between. This CDR3 spans 15 amino acids. Germline lookup yields CDR1 MNHEY and CDR2 SVGAGI. The CDR3 protein is CASSYRGPSSYEQYF. CDR3 in DNA: TGTGCCAGCAGTTACCGGGGACCAAGCTCCTACGAGCAGTACTTC.

This clonotype has just a few counts. The chain combines TRBV5-6 with TRBJ1-5; 7 bases fit TRBD1. The length of the CDR3 is 15 residues. Trimming removed 4 bases from V and 9 bases from J; junction bases left unmatched: 13. The germline V gene has CDR1 SGHDT and CDR2 YYEEEE. CDR3 sequence: CASSRTGTAFGPQHF. DNA of the CDR3: TGTGCCAGCAGCAGGACCGGGACAGCCTTTGGGCCCCAGCATTTT.

This clonotype was picked up a small number of times. This chain uses TRBV7-3 with TRBJ1-2; no clear D gene. Deletions cut 5 bases from V and 8 bases from J, with 18 bases between. This CDR3 spans 14 amino acids. Germline CDR1 reads SGHTA; CDR2 reads FQGTGA. CDR3 sequence: CASSPPLAGGGYTF. The CDR3 bases are TGTGCCAGCAGCCCACCACTCGCAGGCGGCGGCTACACCTTC.

The chain links TRBV20-1 to TRBJ1-1; D is unresolved. The CDR3 totals 14 residues. The germline V gene has CDR1 DFQATT and CDR2 SNEGSKA (reference sequence). CDR3 loop: CSPSVWQLNTEAFF. CDR3 DNA: TGCAGCCCGAGCGTGTGGCAGTTGAACACTGAAGCTTTCTTT.

On this clonotype: Germline and junction disagree at one end, which may indicate a read error. The chain carries TRBV7-9 and TRBJ1-4, with TRBD1 matching over 7 bases. The CDR3 extends over 11 amino acids. Germline loops: CDR1 SEHNR, CDR2 FQNEAQ (reference sequence). The CDR3 region is CAGGQAEKLFF. The CDR3 DNA reads as TGCGCAGGGGGTCAGGCTGAAAAACTGTTTTTT.

The chain employs TRBV20-1 and TRBJ1-4; the match to TRBD1 covers 7 bases. Trimming at V came to 1 base and at J to 13 bases, leaving 12 bases not matched to a gene. The germline CDR1 and CDR2 sequences are DFQATT and SNEGSKA (reference sequence). CDR3 length equals 14 residues. This chain's CDR3 is CSARATDRKDILFF. DNA of the CDR3: TGCAGTGCTAGAGCCACGGACAGGAAGGATATACTGTTTTTT.

CDR3 DNA sequence: TGTGCCAGCAGCTTTCGGTCAGCTGGCTATGGCTACACCTTC. It translates to CASSFRSAGYGYTF. The chain employs TRBV11-2 and TRBJ1-2; D uncertain. The CDR3 is 14 amino acids. V was shortened by 3 bases and J by 4 bases, with 12 bases between the two germline ends. Germline-derived CDR1 and CDR2 are SGHAT and FQNNGV.

The chain employs TRBV5-1 and TRBJ1-3, with no clear D. V shed 0 bases and J shed 4 bases, with 11 bases lying between them. Germline V CDR1 and CDR2: SGHRS, YFSETQ. The CDR3 sequence is 15 residues long. The CDR3 loop is CASSLGSPEGNTIYF. Here the CDR3 DNA reads TGCGCCAGCAGCTTGGGATCTCCGGAAGGAAACACCATATATTTT.

The table lists this clonotype with a few counts. The final CDR3 position lacks the conserved phenylalanine or tryptophan, pointing to a likely read error. The limits of the CDR3 on the DNA are not certain, so only TCRdb's listed CDR3 is given. This rearrangement joins TRBV7-9 to TRBJ2-5; the table names TRBD1, a call not compared with the DNA. Both ends counted, the CDR3 spans 10 residues. Looked up from germline, CDR1 is SEHNR and CDR2 is FQNEAQ (reference sequence). This chain's CDR3 is CATRPGTGED.

This clonotype was found a few times. The V call is TRBV6-5, the J call TRBJ1-4; D is uncertain. The CDR3 contains 15 residues. Germline V CDR1 and CDR2: MNHEY, SVGAGI. V was shortened by 2 bases and J by 0 bases, with 7 bases between the two germline ends. CDR3: CASSYEQATNEKLFF. The CDR3 DNA reads TGTGCCAGCAGTTACGAGCAGGCAACTAATGAAAAACTGTTTTTT.

The rearrangement joins TRBV5-1 to TRBJ1-1; D unclear. The V and J ends lost 2 bases and 5 bases respectively, with 10 bases between them. The germline gives CDR1 SGHRS, CDR2 YFSETQ. This CDR3 is built from 13 residues. The DNA of the CDR3 is TGCGCCAGCAGCTTTGGGGAAGGGACTGAAGCTTTCTTT. This gives the protein CASSFGEGTEAFF.

The chain is built from TRBV15 and TRBJ1-2, with D unresolved. The length of the CDR3 is 14 residues. Trimming cost V 0 bases and J 4 bases, with 9 bases left between them. Germline CDR1 reads LNHNV; CDR2 reads YYDKDF (reference sequence). Here the CDR3 reads CATSRDRHGYGYTF. CDR3 DNA: TGTGCCACCAGCAGAGATCGTCATGGCTATGGCTACACCTTC.

This clonotype was detected only a few times. The CDR3 DNA follows: TGTGCCAGCAGCCCCCGACAGGTCATGGACTATGGCTACACCTTC. Residues: CASSPRQVMDYGYTF. The chain is built from TRBV7-2 and TRBJ1-2, with D possibly being TRBD1 (6 bases). V lost 5 bases, J lost 3 bases, and 16 bases lay in between. Germline V gene sequence: CDR1 SGHTA, CDR2 FQGNSA. This CDR3 has 15 amino acids.

The J gene is TRBJ2-3, the V gene TRBV5-6; TRBD2 matches 8 bases. Trimming cost V 4 bases and J 4 bases; bases outside gene matches: 8. There are 15 residues in the CDR3. Germline loops: CDR1 SGHDT, CDR2 YYEEEE. This CDR3 is CASSIAGTRADTQYF. The CDR3 DNA sequence: TGTGCCAGCAGCATAGCCGGGACTAGGGCAGATACGCAGTATTTT.

The rearrangement uses TRBV19 and TRBJ2-4, with D perhaps matching TRBD1 (6 bases). Germline CDR1 LNHDA, CDR2 SQIVND (reference sequence). V lost 5 bases, J lost 8 bases, and 13 bases lay in between. The CDR3 contains 13 residues. CDR3 DNA: TGTGCCAGTAGTCCCAGGGGCGCTTACATTCAGTACTTC. Translating it yields CASSPRGAYIQYF.

This chain connects TRBV2 to TRBJ2-7; no definite D call. The CDR3 extends over 11 amino acids. CDR1 and CDR2 (germline): SNHLY, FYNNEI. Deletions cut 5 bases from V and 6 bases from J, with 8 bases between. The CDR3 loop reads CASSYSFEQYF. Written as DNA, the CDR3 is TGTGCCAGCAGTTATTCGTTCGAGCAGTACTTC.

In this sample, this clonotype turned up a few times. CDR3: CASRASDYGYTF. CDR3 nucleotides: TGCGCCAGCAGGGCATCTGACTATGGCTACACCTTC. The rearrangement uses TRBV5-1 and TRBJ1-2; no clear D. Between the trimmed V and J ends, which lost 5 bases and 3 bases, there was a span of 8 bases. The CDR3 length is 12 residues. Per germline, CDR1 SGHRS and CDR2 YFSETQ.

The chain carries TRBV5-1 and TRBJ2-2; D gene ambiguous. This CDR3 spans 15 amino acids. The germline gives CDR1 SGHRS, CDR2 YFSETQ. V lost 0 bases and J lost 1, with 7 bases in between. For the CDR3, the DNA is TGCGCCAGCAGCTTGGGGACGGTGAACACCGGGGAGCTGTTTTTT. Amino acids: CASSLGTVNTGELFF.